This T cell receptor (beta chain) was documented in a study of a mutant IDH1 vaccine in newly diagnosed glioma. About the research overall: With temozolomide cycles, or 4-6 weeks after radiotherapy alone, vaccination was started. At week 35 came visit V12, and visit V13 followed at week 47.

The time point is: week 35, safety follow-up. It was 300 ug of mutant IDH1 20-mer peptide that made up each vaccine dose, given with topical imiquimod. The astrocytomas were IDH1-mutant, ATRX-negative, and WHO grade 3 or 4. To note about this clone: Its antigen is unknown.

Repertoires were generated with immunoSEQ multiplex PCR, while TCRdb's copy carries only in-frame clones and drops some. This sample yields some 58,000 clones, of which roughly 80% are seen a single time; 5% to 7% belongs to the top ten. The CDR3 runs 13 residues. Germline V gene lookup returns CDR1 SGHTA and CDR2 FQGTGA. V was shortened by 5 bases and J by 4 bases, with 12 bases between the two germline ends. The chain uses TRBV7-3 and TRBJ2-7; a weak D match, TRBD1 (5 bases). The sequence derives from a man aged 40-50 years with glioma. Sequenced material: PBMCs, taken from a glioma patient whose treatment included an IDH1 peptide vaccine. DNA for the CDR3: TGTGCCAGCAGCCAGGGAAGGGGATACGAGCAGTACTTC. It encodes CASSQGRGYEQYF.